This T cell receptor (beta chain) was sequenced for a study of blood T cell repertoires in COVID-19. Across the study: COVID-19 samples collected from the United States, Italy and Spain covered acute and convalescent phases.

V lost 7 bases and J lost 3; bases outside the gene matches: 10. Per the germline V gene, CDR1 is MNHEY and CDR2 is SMNVEV (reference sequence). The CDR3 extends over 18 amino acids. Data came from immunoSEQ multiplex PCR; TCRdb stores just in-frame clones and leaves some out. The sample consists of 200,000 to 300,000 clones, 80% to 85% of them appearing once. This TCR was recovered from a man between 60 and 70 years old with acute or convalescent COVID-19. The sample comprised peripheral blood. V gene TRBV27 combines with J gene TRBJ2-2; 14 bases are a match to TRBD2. The CDR3 region is CASTPTSGGAWDTGELFF. In nucleotides, the CDR3 is TGTGCCAGCACCCCGACTAGCGGGGGGGCCTGGGACACCGGGGAGCTGTTTTTT.